This is a list of T cell receptor beta chains from one sample in a study of shared clonotypes between healthy human individuals. The protocol was immunoSEQ multiplex PCR, while the TCRdb copy is restricted to in-frame clones and leaves out a portion. The table has about 2 million clones, about 94% seen once. Sequenced sample: naive CD8+ T cells sorted from blood. The receptors were gathered from a man aged 18 to 35 in good health. The CDR3 runs from the conserved cysteine through the conserved F or W. The D gene is left open where the match is weak. Clone size appears in some rows only: once, few, many, or a class for an expanded clone.

v_call,clone_size,j_call,d_call,cdr3_aa,cdr3_nt
TRBV5-1,NA,TRBJ2-1,NA,CASSPGLGGDYNEQFF,TGCGCCAGCAGCCCTGGACTAGGGGGGGACTACAATGAGCAGTTCTTC
TRBV28,NA,TRBJ2-7,TRBD1,CASSPVDRGYEQYF,TGTGCCAGCAGTCCAGTAGACAGGGGATACGAGCAGTACTTC
TRBV20-1,NA,TRBJ2-1,NA,CSATSIGEQFF,TGCAGTGCCACGTCTATAGGTGAGCAGTTCTTC
TRBV18,NA,TRBJ2-5,NA,CASSSLVGGEETQYF,TGTGCCAGCTCTTCCTTAGTGGGAGGAGAAGAGACCCAGTACTTC
TRBV6-5,NA,TRBJ2-1,TRBD2,CASSYSVSGGAYEQFF,TGTGCCAGCAGTTACTCGGTTAGCGGGGGGGCTTATGAGCAGTTCTTC
TRBV7-8,NA,TRBJ1-5,NA,CASSFFSDHNQPQHF,TGTGCCAGCAGCTTTTTTTCGGACCACAATCAGCCCCAGCATTTT
TRBV10-3,NA,TRBJ2-7,TRBD2,CAITELAGVEGEQYF,TGTGCCATCACCGAACTAGCGGGAGTAGAGGGTGAGCAGTACTTC
TRBV10-2,once,TRBJ2-1,NA,CASTTGRGDNEQFF,TGCGCCAGCACTACCGGGCGCGGAGACAATGAGCAGTTCTTC
TRBV15,NA,TRBJ2-7,TRBD2,CATSRGRLKLAGYEQYF,TGTGCCACCAGCAGAGGCCGGCTGAAGCTAGCGGGCTACGAGCAGTACTTC
TRBV7-6,NA,TRBJ2-1,NA,CASSLVAETYNEQFF,TGTGCCAGCAGCTTAGTAGCGGAAACCTACAATGAGCAGTTCTTC
TRBV19,NA,TRBJ2-3,NA,CASSIGGSSAYSTDTQYF,TGTGCCAGTAGTATAGGGGGGAGTAGCGCCTATAGCACAGATACGCAGTATTTT
TRBV11-2,NA,TRBJ2-3,TRBD2,CASSLNRGGREGRTDTQYF,TGTGCCAGCAGCTTAAATCGAGGGGGACGGGAGGGCCGTACAGATACGCAGTATTTT
TRBV5-4,NA,TRBJ2-3,NA,CASSSMGGADTQYF,TGTGCCAGCAGCTCCATGGGGGGAGCAGATACGCAGTATTTT
TRBV28,NA,TRBJ1-1,TRBD1,CASSPGGSENTEAFF,TGTGCCAGCAGCCCAGGGGGTTCGGAGAACACTGAAGCTTTCTTT
TRBV5-6,NA,TRBJ1-2,NA,CASSLRGSNYGYTF,TGTGCCAGCAGCTTGCGGGGGAGTAACTATGGCTACACCTTC
TRBV9,NA,TRBJ2-2,TRBD1,CASSGTTGTGGRAGELFF,TGTGCCAGCAGCGGGACGACCGGGACAGGGGGTCGAGCCGGGGAGCTGTTTTTT
TRBV4-3,NA,TRBJ2-5,NA,CASSQLPGTEGETQYF,TGCGCCAGCAGCCAACTCCCCGGGACGGAGGGGGAGACCCAGTACTTC
TRBV5-1,NA,TRBJ1-1,NA,CASSLDSVGLEAFF,TGCGCCAGCAGCTTGGATTCTGTCGGCCTTGAAGCTTTCTTT
TRBV6-1,NA,TRBJ2-4,NA,CASSDWQQGNLAKNIQYF,TGTGCCAGCAGTGATTGGCAGCAGGGGAACCTAGCCAAAAACATTCAGTACTTC
TRBV30,NA,TRBJ1-1,NA,CAWTSENTEAFF,TGTGCCTGGACTTCAGAGAACACTGAAGCTTTCTTT
TRBV5-4,NA,TRBJ2-7,TRBD1,CASSFQGAGEQYF,TGTGCCAGCAGCTTCCAGGGGGCGGGCGAGCAGTACTTC
TRBV9,NA,TRBJ2-5,NA,CASSVVGGDGETQYF,TGTGCCAGCAGCGTAGTGGGGGGCGACGGTGAGACCCAGTACTTC
TRBV10-3,NA,TRBJ2-7,TRBD1,CAITDNRDRYSYEQYF,TGTGCCATCACCGATAACCGGGACAGGTACTCCTACGAGCAGTACTTC
TRBV7-3,NA,TRBJ2-7,TRBD2,CASSPGTSSYEQYF,TGTGCCAGCTCCCCTGGGACTAGCTCCTACGAGCAGTACTTC
TRBV10-3,NA,TRBJ1-1,NA,CAISESSRQTNTEAFF,TGTGCCATCAGTGAGTCGAGCCGCCAGACAAACACTGAAGCTTTCTTT
TRBV5-4,NA,TRBJ2-3,TRBD2,CASSLWTSGRGGPDTQYF,TGTGCCAGCAGCTTGTGGACTAGCGGGAGGGGAGGCCCAGATACGCAGTATTTT
TRBV11-2,NA,TRBJ2-7,TRBD2,CASRLGEGGYEQYF,TGTGCCAGCAGGTTGGGGGAGGGTGGCTACGAGCAGTACTTC
TRBV5-8,NA,TRBJ2-5,TRBD2,CASSLALAGEGETQYF,TGTGCCAGCAGCTTGGCCCTAGCGGGAGAGGGAGAGACCCAGTACTTC
TRBV2,NA,TRBJ1-1,NA,CARTHRENTEAFF,TGTGCCAGGACCCACAGGGAGAACACTGAAGCTTTCTTT
TRBV4-3,NA,TRBJ2-2,TRBD2,CASSQEGLAGGPFNTGELFF,TGCGCCAGCAGCCAAGAAGGACTAGCGGGAGGGCCGTTCAACACCGGGGAGCTGTTTTTT
TRBV19,few,TRBJ2-5,NA,CASSSRSSETQYF,TGTGCCAGTAGTAGCCGGTCATCAGAGACCCAGTACTTC
TRBV28,NA,TRBJ2-7,TRBD2,CASSALAGADEQYF,TGTGCCAGCAGTGCTCTAGCGGGGGCTGACGAGCAGTACTTC
TRBV28,NA,TRBJ2-7,TRBD2,CASSLSYSGGDEQYF,TGTGCCAGCAGTTTATCTTACAGCGGGGGGGACGAGCAGTACTTC
TRBV4-3,NA,TRBJ2-1,NA,CASSQDIGTETHEQFF,TGCGCCAGCAGCCAAGATATTGGGACCGAGACCCATGAGCAGTTCTTC
TRBV4-2,NA,TRBJ2-7,NA,CASSQDHGVGEQYF,TGTGCCAGCAGCCAAGATCACGGGGTAGGGGAGCAGTACTTC
TRBV5-4,NA,TRBJ1-2,NA,CASSQIGDWGYTF,TGTGCCAGCAGCCAGATAGGGGATTGGGGCTACACCTTC
TRBV6-5,NA,TRBJ2-2,NA,CASSYGAGGGELFF,TGTGCCAGCAGTTACGGGGCAGGCGGTGGGGAGCTGTTTTTT
TRBV9,NA,TRBJ1-1,TRBD1,CASSVGTGTEAFF,TGTGCCAGCAGCGTCGGGACAGGGACTGAAGCTTTCTTT